This TCR beta chain was recorded in a study of CD8 T cells in Susac syndrome. Reverse transcription of roughly 0.45 to 1 ug RNA used random hexamers. TCRdb passed the immunoSEQ multiplex PCR reads through MiXCR, listing each CDR3 protein once. The profile covers about 400,000 distinct CDR3 sequences, with 75% to 90% appearing a single time and more than 0.09% taken by the ten largest. The TCR originated in a human donor with multiple sclerosis. The sample consisted of CD8+ T cells from PBMCs.

CDR3 sequence (DNA): TGTGCCACCCTAAGGGAGTGGGAGAGCTCTGGGGCCAACGTCCTGACTTTC. Its protein product is CATLREWESSGANVLTF. The chain recombines TRBV2 with TRBJ2-6, with a possible D match to TRBD2 (5 bases). CDR1 SNHLY and CDR2 FYNNEI come from the germline V gene. The CDR3 length is 17 residues. The germline V and J ends were trimmed by 10 bases and 0 bases, with 19 bases remaining between them.